The 3 T cell receptor beta chains listed next were all sequenced from one sample in a study of control samples from healthy donors and cancer patients. Clones were sequenced by immunoSEQ multiplex PCR, and TCRdb holds only the in-frame ones, with some missing. The sample holds 150,000 to 200,000 clones; about 90% are singletons and the top ten take 12%. The sequencing sample was made of blood. The receptors here all came from a young man in good health.

The CDR3 protein is CASSIFGLAGDNEQFF. The CDR3 nucleotides read TGTGCCAGTAGTATATTTGGACTAGCGGGAGACAATGAGCAGTTCTTC. The chain couples TRBV19 to TRBJ2-1; 13 bases align to TRBD2. J gave up 5 bases and V 2 bases, and 3 bases lay outside the gene matches. The CDR3 is 16 amino acids. CDR1 is LNHDA, CDR2 SQIVND, per germline (reference sequence).

The chain joins TRBV7-9 to TRBJ1-1; no clear D. CDR1 and CDR2 from the germline V gene are SEHNR and FQNEAQ (reference sequence). The CDR3 has 16 residues. Between the trimmed V and J ends, which lost 0 bases and 4 bases, there was a span of 15 bases. The CDR3 coding sequence is TGTGCCAGCAGCTTAGCAAAGGGATCCATGATCACTGAAGCTTTCTTT. Its protein product is CASSLAKGSMITEAFF.

The J gene is TRBJ1-3, the V gene TRBV5-1; TRBD1 agrees at 7 bases. Trimming cost V 4 bases and J 0 bases; bases outside gene matches: 4. Germline CDR1 SGHRS, CDR2 YFSETQ. This CDR3 contains 15 residues. This CDR3 reads CASSQTGSSGNTIYF. CDR3 bases: TGCGCCAGCAGCCAGACAGGGAGCTCTGGAAACACCATATATTTT.